This TCR beta chain was found in a study of T-cell memory formation after mild COVID-19. Study background: Most TCR clusters belonged to a single donor.

Worth noting for this clonotype: Its antigen is undetermined.

Per the germline V gene, CDR1 is DFQATT and CDR2 is SNEGSKA (reference sequence). The V and J ends lost 2 bases and 0 bases, in that order; junction bases with no gene match: 1. The CDR3 has 14 residues. Findings of the study overall: Pre-infection memory contained some responding clones, which suggested that cross-reactive memory had joined. Contracting clones from day 15 to 85 showed balanced CD4/CD8; later expanders favored CD4+.

TCRdb used MiXCR to reprocess the 5' RACE reads, holding one entry per CDR3 protein. The data hold over 300,000 distinct CDR3 sequences, with under 25% observed a single time. Sequenced: PBMCs or a T cell subset sorted from them (not recorded which). The receptor was isolated from a man in his late teens or twenties who had mild COVID-19 (a few samples of this study predate the infection). Cell type and time point are not known. This rearrangement joins TRBV20-1 to TRBJ2-3; 8 bases are shared with TRBD2. The CDR3 here is CSARSGGSTDTQYF. CDR3 in DNA: TGCAGTGCTAGATCGGGGGGGAGCACAGATACGCAGTATTTT.